Listed below are T cell receptor beta chains from one sample, sequenced in a study of response to subunit inactivated influenza vaccine. From the RT-PCR reads, TCRdb called clonotypes with MiXCR, one entry per CDR3 protein. The repertoire includes hundreds of thousands of distinct CDR3 sequences, around 11% of them detected once, and about 9.4% sits in the top ten. The sequenced sample was PBMCs from blood, obtained on the day of vaccination. These TCRs come from a man aged 45-65 years who received an inactivated influenza vaccine. CDR3s leave out the opening cysteine and the closing phenylalanine or tryptophan.

>TRBV7-2
ASSLFGSNTGELF
>TRBV7-9
ASSPIDRRTEAF
>TRBV5-1
ASSPHRAEKLF
>TRBV3-1
ASSQDLGGARPQY
>TRBV5-6
ASSRGAMQETQY
>TRBV6-8
ASTRTANYGYT
>TRBV29-1
SVGQLPHEQY
>TRBV5-6
ASSRDRRNTGELF
>TRBV3-1
ASSQDGGAEETQY
>TRBV4-2
ASSQEGGTSGRLVEQY
>TRBV7-3
ASSSPGRERNEQF
>TRBV5-6
ASSSLGYHYEQY
>TRBV12-3/TRBV12-4
ASSTDRDTEAF
>TRBV28
ASRRTGIYNSPLH